This record concerns one T cell receptor (beta chain) sequence. The germline gives CDR1 MNHEY, CDR2 SMNVEV (reference sequence). This CDR3 region has 14 residues. The V segment lost 6 bases and the J segment 4 bases; nucleotides outside the gene matches: 5. Measured with immunoSEQ multiplex PCR; TCRdb has only the in-frame clones, and not every one. There are 220,000 or so clones in the sample; 84% occur only once, and 6.8% lies in the top ten. These data belong to a study of blood T cell repertoires in COVID-19. The clonotype comes from a woman aged 40 to 50 who had recovered from COVID-19. The material sequenced was PBMCs or T cells enriched from blood (not recorded which). The rearrangement uses TRBV27 and TRBJ1-5; 8 nucleotides agree with TRBD1. This CDR3 is CASRPGQANQPQHF. In nucleotides, the CDR3 is TGTGCCAGCAGGCCGGGACAGGCAAATCAGCCCCAGCATTTT.